This is a list of T cell receptor beta chains from one sample in a study of spatial heterogeneity in lung cancer. TCRdb passed the 5' RACE reads through MiXCR, listing each CDR3 protein once. This sample has 40,000 to 45,000 distinct CDR3 sequences; roughly 15% occur once, and the top ten carry about 57%. Sequenced material: PBMCs, taken at surgery. The source is a male donor with early-stage non-small cell lung cancer. CDR3s include the opening cysteine and the closing phenylalanine or tryptophan. A D gene is named only where the DNA matches it firmly. The listing skips clone size in some rows; elsewhere it reads once, few, many or a size class.

d_call	v_call	clone_size	j_call	cdr3_nt	cdr3_aa
TRBD2	TRBV2	.	TRBJ2-5	TGTGCCAGCCTCCCCGGGACTAGCTGGGAGACCCAGTACTTC	CASLPGTSWETQYF
TRBD1	TRBV4-3	many	TRBJ2-7	TGCGCCAGCAGCGCGCGACAGGGGACCGAGCAGTACTTC	CASSARQGTEQYF
.	TRBV6-6	once	TRBJ1-3	TGTGCCAGCAGCCTGACGGAGTCTGGAAACACCATATATTTT	CASSLTESGNTIYF
TRBD1	TRBV15	few	TRBJ2-7	TGTGCCACCAGCAGAGATATCGGGACAGGGGGTCACGAGCAGTACTTC	CATSRDIGTGGHEQYF
.	TRBV4-1	.	TRBJ1-4	TGCGCCAGCAGCCAAGAAGCGACAAGTAATGAAAAACTGTTTTTT	CASSQEATSNEKLFF
TRBD2	TRBV6-2/TRBV6-3	many	TRBJ2-7	TGTGCCAGCAGTGGGCTGACTAGCGGGAGGTCCTACGAGCAGTACTTC	CASSGLTSGRSYEQYF
TRBD2	TRBV4-2	.	TRBJ2-1	TGTGCCAGCAGCCAAGCCCGACAGGAGCGGGGGGTTTACAATGAGCAGTTCTTC	CASSQARQERGVYNEQFF
.	TRBV6-6	few	TRBJ2-1	TGTGCCAGCAAATGGAACAATGAGCAGTTCTTC	CASKWNNEQFF
.	TRBV20-1	few	TRBJ2-5	TGCAGTGCTACTGGTCACCAAGAGACCCAGTACTTC	CSATGHQETQYF
.	TRBV5-1	.	TRBJ2-1	TGCGCCAGCAGCTTAATTGACACCACCCTGGAGCAGTTCTTC	CASSLIDTTLEQFF
TRBD2	TRBV5-1	.	TRBJ2-5	TGCGCCAGCAGCGCCGGGACTAGCGGGGGAGAGACCCAGTACTTC	CASSAGTSGGETQYF
.	TRBV11-2	.	TRBJ2-4	TGTGCCAGCAGACCTATCAGGGCAGACAAAAACATTCAGTACTTC	CASRPIRADKNIQYF
.	TRBV5-1	.	TRBJ2-1	TGCGCCAGCAGCTTGAACAGCGGAAGCTACAATGAGCAGTTCTTC	CASSLNSGSYNEQFF
.	TRBV15	few	TRBJ1-1	TGTGCCACCAGCAGAGATTTTAGGAGCACTGAAGCTTTCTTT	CATSRDFRSTEAFF
.	TRBV20-1	.	TRBJ2-1	TGCAGTGCTAGAGGTCAGGTGAACAATGAGCAGTTCTTC	CSARGQVNNEQFF
TRBD2	TRBV18	few	TRBJ2-7	TGTGCCAGCTCAGGGCTAGCGGGGGTCAACGAGCAGTACTTC	CASSGLAGVNEQYF